This entry concerns a single TCR beta chain. The antigen remains unidentified. The data are from a study of T cells in localized non-small cell lung cancer. This CDR3 contains 13 residues. Germline V gene sequence: CDR1 SGHTA, CDR2 FQGNSA. The germline V and J ends were trimmed by 5 bases and 5 bases, with 12 bases remaining between them. General study results and limits: Uninvolved adjacent lung, not tumor, had the highest T cell clonality.

Only in-frame clones appear in the TCRdb table, and some are missing; sequencing was by immunoSEQ multiplex PCR. There are some 29,000 clones in the sample; 80% to 90% occur only once, and 6.8% lies in the top ten. The clonotype was recovered from a male donor older than 55 with stage I lung adenocarcinoma. The material sequenced was peripheral blood, taken before any cancer treatment. This chain uses TRBV7-2 with TRBJ1-1; maybe TRBD1 (5 bases). Here the CDR3 reads CASSLGLSTEAFF. Here the CDR3 DNA reads TGTGCCAGCAGCCTGGGACTCTCAACTGAAGCTTTCTTT. The entire variable domain, with the rest obtained from reference TRBV7-2 and TRBJ1-1, is as follows: GAGVSQSPSNKVTEKGKDVELRCDPISGHTALYWYRQSLGQGLEFLIYFQGNSAPDKSGLPSDRFSAERTGGSVSTLTIQRTQQEDSAVYLCASSLGLSTEAFFGQGTRLTVV.